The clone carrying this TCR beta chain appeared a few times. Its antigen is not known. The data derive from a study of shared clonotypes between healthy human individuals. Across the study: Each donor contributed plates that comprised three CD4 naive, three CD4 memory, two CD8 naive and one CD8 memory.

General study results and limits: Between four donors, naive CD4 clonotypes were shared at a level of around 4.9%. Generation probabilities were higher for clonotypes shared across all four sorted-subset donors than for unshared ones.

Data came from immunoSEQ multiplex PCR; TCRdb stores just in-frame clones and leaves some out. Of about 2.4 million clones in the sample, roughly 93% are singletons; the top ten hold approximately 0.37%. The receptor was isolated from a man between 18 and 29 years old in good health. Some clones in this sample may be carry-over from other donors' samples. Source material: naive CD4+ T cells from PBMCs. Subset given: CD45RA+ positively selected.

This CDR3 reads CASSESQAAFF. The DNA of the CDR3 is TGCGCCAGCAGTGAGTCACAAGCAGCTTTCTTT. The gene calls are TRBV10-2 and TRBJ1-1; no definite D call. The CDR3 is 11 amino acids. Trimming left V 0 bases short and J 10 bases short, with 6 bases between. Germline V CDR1 and CDR2: WSHSY, SAAADI.